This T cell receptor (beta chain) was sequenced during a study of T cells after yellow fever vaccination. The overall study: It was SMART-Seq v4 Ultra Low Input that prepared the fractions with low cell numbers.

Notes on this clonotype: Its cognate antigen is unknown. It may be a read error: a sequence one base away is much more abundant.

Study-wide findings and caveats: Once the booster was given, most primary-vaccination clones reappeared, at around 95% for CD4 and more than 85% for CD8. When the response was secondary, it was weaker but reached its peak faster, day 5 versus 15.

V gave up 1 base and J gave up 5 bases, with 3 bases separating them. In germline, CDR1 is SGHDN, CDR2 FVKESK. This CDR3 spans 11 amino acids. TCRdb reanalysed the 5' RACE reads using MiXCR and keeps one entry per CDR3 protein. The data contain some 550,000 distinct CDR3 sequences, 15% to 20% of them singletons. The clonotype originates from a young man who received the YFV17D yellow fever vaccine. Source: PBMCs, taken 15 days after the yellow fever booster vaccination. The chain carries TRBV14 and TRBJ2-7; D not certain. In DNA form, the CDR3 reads TGTGCCAGCAGCCAAGCGCACGAGCAGTACTTC. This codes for CASSQAHEQYF.